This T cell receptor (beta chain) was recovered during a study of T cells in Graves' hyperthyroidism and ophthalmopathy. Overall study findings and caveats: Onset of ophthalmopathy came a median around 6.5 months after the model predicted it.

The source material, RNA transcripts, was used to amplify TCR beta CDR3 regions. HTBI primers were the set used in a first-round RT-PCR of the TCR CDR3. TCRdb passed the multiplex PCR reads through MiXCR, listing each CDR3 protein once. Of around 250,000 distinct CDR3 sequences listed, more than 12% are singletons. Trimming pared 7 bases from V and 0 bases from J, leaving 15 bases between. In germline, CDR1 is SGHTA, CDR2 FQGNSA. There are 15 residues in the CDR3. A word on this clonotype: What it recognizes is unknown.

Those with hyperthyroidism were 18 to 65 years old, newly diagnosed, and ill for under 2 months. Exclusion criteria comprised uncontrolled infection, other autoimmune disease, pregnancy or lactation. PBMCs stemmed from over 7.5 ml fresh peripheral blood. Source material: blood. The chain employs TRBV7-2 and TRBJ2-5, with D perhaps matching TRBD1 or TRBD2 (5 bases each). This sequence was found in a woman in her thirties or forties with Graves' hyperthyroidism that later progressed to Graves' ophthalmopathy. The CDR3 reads CASTARDQYQETQYF. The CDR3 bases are TGTGCCAGCACCGCCAGGGACCAGTACCAAGAGACCCAGTACTTC.